What follows describes a single T cell receptor (beta chain). This clone was seen only once. The clone's antigen remains unknown. No qualities accompany the bases; no much larger clone lies one base away. The sample belongs to a study of shared clonotypes between healthy human individuals (TCRdb year 2020). About the investigation overall: The cohort included three men and a couple of women between 18 and 49 years of age. For each donor, CD4 naive and CD4 memory were each given three plates, CD8 naive was given two plates, and CD8 memory was given one plate. To estimate repertoire size and how much clonotype sharing occurs between individuals, the study deeply sequenced the blood TCR repertoires of 5 or 6 healthy adults. To increase sequencing depth and limit assay-specific biases, different laboratories used diverse techniques to prepare libraries and sequence TCR repertoires. Per donor, leukapheresis produced somewhere between about 0.9 and 10 billion PBMCs. What the authors observed across the whole study: Only blood was sampled, and tissue TCR repertoires likely differ from those in blood. Incomplete sequencing was indicated by rarefaction of sorted-subset datasets, despite the large sequencing depth. The genetic and exposure-history diversity represented was limited by the small number of donors. When a few donors were compared, the shared fraction of clonotypes was roughly 5% for naive CD4, approximately 3.5% for naive CD8, about 2.5% for memory CD4, and 0.35% to 0.4% for memory CD8. Pairwise subsampling indicated that sequencing depth was expected to affect the degree of clonotype sharing among donors. Higher generation probabilities were observed for clonotypes shared by all four sorted-subset donors than for non-shared clonotypes. Naive subsets generally had larger estimated clonotype richness than memory subsets.

CD8 naive samples consisted of CD45RO-negative cells that were positively selected for CCR7, yielding a CD45RA+CCR7+ population without TemRA cells. The donors were healthy, HIV-negative adults with no recently reported acute infections or vaccinations. Only Caucasian adults living in Nashville, Tennessee, USA were represented among the donors. After blood collection by leukapheresis, PBMCs were isolated using Ficoll-Histopaque density gradient centrifugation and then cryopreserved in the vapor phase of liquid nitrogen. Analytical flow cytometry was used to check the purity and quantity of every magnetically sorted T cell population. Each sorted fraction had its genomic DNA isolated and then quantified by UV absorbance on a Nanodrop 2000c. The germline ends are 14 bases apart after V is trimmed by 5 bases and J by 6 bases. The germline V gene (reference sequence) supplies CDR1 SEHNR and CDR2 FQNEAQ. The CDR3, cysteine through phenylalanine, is 13 amino acids long. The kept DNA is CDR3 alone, 39 bases in frame from the first base.

TCR CDR3 regions were amplified from genomic DNA by multiplex PCR using the deep immunoSEQ assay. Extracted genomic DNA from each cell subset was spread evenly across all wells of several immunoSEQ 96-well plates, with each plate serving as a replicate. For sorted subsets, approximately 200 ng of genomic DNA, equivalent to some 33,000 T cell genomes, went into each replicate PCR. Purified libraries were measured with a Qubit 3.0 fluorometer, size-checked on a Bioanalyzer 2100, and measured again with the KAPA Library Quantification kit. Every immunoSEQ 96-well plate was sequenced on a dedicated single-read 150-cycle Illumina NextSeq 550 flow cell. As for the authors' bioinformatics: Because the immunoSEQ output included only junctional sequences and no quality scores, the filtering could not be the same as the filtering used for full-length reads. To assign V/J genes and CDR3, sequences were annotated against IMGT germline references using PyIR, a Python wrapper for IgBLAST v1.9. Reads were filtered out if the reads had weak V/J assignments (E-value above 1e-6), no CDR3, stop codons, out-of-frame junctions, or ambiguous translated residues. V3J clonotypes were defined as sequences sharing an identical inferred V gene, J gene, and CDR3 amino acid sequence. Percentage overlap between repertoires was computed as shared unique clonotypes divided by the size of the smaller repertoire. Richness of each repertoire was evaluated using RTK rarefaction, the Chao1 estimator, and Recon v2.1 estimates of unobserved clonotypes. For all TCRbeta clonotypes obtained by the gDNA method from four donors, generation probabilities were computed with OLGA. Held by TCRdb, this immuneACCESS table contains in-frame sequences only and omits some clones. Under half of the omission traces to an unresolved V gene where checked; the cause of the rest is unknown. V and J calls plus clone size are reproduced from that table; the DNA served to infer D and trimming. The sample table records hundreds of thousands of clones; about 98% of these occur just once. Jointly, the top ten make up approximately 0.33% of the sample.

Recombination linked TRBV7-9 to TRBJ2-7; the D region possibly corresponds to TRBD2 (5 bases align). The sequenced sample consisted of naive CD8+ T cells sorted from blood. Interpreted using the paper, the cell subset or site label stands for: CD45RA+CCR7+. The sequence came from a man aged 25 to 40 in good health. The CDR3 region reads CASSPGLPSEQYF. The DNA is as follows: TGTGCCAGCAGCCCCGGACTCCCTAGCGAGCAGTACTTC.